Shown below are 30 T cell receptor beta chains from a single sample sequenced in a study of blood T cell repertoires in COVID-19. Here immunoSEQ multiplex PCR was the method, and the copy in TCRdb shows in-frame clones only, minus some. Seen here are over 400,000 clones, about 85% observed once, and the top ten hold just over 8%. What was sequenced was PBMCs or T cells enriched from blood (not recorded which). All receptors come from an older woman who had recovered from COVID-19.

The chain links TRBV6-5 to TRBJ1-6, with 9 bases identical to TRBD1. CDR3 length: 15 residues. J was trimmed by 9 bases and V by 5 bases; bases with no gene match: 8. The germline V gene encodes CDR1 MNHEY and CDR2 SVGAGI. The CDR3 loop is CASSPPGQGGSPLHF. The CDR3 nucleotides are TGTGCCAGCAGTCCCCCGGGACAGGGAGGTTCACCCCTCCACTTT.

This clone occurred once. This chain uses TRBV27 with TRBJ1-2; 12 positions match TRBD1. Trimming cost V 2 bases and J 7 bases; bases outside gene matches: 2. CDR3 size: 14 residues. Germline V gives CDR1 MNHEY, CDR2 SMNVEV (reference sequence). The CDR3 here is CASSLGTGGVGYTF. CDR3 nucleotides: TGTGCCAGCAGTTTAGGGACAGGGGGCGTTGGCTACACCTTC.

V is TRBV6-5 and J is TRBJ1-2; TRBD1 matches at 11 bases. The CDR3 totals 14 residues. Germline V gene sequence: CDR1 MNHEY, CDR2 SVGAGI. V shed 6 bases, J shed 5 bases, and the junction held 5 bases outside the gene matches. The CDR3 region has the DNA TGTGCCAGCAGCCAGGACAGGGGGCAATATGGCTACACCTTC. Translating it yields CASSQDRGQYGYTF.

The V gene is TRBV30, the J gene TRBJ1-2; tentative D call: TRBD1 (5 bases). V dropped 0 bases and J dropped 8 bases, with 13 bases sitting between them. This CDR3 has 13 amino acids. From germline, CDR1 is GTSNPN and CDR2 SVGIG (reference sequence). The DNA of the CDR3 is TGTGCCTGGAGTGTCGTGTCAGGGAGGGGCTACACCTTC. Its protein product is CAWSVVSGRGYTF.

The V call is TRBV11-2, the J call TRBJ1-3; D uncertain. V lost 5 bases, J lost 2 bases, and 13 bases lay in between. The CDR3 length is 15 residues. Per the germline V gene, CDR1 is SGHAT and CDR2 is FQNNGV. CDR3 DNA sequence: TGTGCCAGCAGCCCCACCGGACTTGCTGGAAACACCATATATTTT. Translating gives CASSPTGLAGNTIYF.

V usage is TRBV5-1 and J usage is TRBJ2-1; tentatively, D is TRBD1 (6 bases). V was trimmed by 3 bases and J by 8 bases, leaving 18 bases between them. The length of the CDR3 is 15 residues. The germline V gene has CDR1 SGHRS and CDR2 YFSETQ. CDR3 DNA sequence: TGCGCCAGCAGCTCGTTTGTTGCTAGGGGGTATGAGCAGTTCTTC. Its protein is CASSSFVARGYEQFF.

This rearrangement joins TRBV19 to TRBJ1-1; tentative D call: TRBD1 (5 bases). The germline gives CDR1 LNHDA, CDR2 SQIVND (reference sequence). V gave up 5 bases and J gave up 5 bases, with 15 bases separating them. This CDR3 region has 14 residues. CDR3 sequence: CASSAGQIRTEAFF. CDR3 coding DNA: TGTGCCAGTAGTGCAGGACAAATTCGGACTGAAGCTTTCTTT. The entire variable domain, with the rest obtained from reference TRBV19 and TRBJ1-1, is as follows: DGGITQSPKYLFRKEGQNVTLSCEQNLNHDAMYWYRQDPGQGLRLIYYSQIVNDFQKGDIAEGYSVSREKKESFPLTVTSAQKNPTAFYLCASSAGQIRTEAFFGQGTRLTVV.

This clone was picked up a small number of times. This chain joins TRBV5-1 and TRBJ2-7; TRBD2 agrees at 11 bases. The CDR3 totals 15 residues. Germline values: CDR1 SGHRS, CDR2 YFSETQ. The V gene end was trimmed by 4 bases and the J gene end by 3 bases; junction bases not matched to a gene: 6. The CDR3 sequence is CASSVLAGGDYEQYF. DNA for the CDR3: TGCGCCAGCAGCGTTCTAGCGGGGGGAGACTACGAGCAGTACTTC.

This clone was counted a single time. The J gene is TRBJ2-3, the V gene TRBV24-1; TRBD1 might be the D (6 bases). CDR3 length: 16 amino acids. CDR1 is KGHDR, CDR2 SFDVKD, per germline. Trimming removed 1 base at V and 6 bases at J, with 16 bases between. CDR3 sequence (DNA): TGTGCCACCAGTGATTTCGGTCAGGGGATGGGGGATACGCAGTATTTT. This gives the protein CATSDFGQGMGDTQYF.

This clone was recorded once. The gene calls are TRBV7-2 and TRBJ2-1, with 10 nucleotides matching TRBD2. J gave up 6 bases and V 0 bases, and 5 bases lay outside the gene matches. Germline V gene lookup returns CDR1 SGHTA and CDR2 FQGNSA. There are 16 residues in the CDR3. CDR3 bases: TGTGCCAGCAGCTTAGCGAGCGGGGGGGCCCCCAATGAGCAGTTCTTC. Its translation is CASSLASGGAPNEQFF.

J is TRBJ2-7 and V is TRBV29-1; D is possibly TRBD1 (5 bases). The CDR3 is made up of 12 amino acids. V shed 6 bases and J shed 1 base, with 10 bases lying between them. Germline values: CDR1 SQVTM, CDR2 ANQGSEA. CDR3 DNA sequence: TGCAGCGTGTCTCGACAGTCCTACGAGCAGTACTTC. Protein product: CSVSRQSYEQYF.

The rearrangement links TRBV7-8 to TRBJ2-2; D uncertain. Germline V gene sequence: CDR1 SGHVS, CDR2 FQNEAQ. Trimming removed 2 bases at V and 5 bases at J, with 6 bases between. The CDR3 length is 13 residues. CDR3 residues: CASSLTETGELFF. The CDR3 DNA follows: TGTGCCAGCAGCTTAACAGAGACCGGGGAGCTGTTTTTT.

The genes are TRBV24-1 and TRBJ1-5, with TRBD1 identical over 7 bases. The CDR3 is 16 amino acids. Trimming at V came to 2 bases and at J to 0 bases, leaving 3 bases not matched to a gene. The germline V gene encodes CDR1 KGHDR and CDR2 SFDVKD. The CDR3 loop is CATSDSRTGSNQPQHF. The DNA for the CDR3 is TGTGCCACCAGTGATTCGCGGACAGGTAGCAATCAGCCCCAGCATTTT.

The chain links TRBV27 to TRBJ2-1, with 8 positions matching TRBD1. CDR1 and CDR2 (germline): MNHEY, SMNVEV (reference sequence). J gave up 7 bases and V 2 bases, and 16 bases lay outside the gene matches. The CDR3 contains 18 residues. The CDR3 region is CASSLTRRGQGAHNEQFF. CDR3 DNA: TGTGCCAGCAGTTTAACTAGAAGGGGGCAGGGGGCGCATAATGAGCAGTTCTTC.

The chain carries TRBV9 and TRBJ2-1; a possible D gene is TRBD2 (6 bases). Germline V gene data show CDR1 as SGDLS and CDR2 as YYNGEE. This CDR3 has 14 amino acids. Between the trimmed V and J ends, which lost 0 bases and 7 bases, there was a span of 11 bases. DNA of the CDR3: TGTGCCAGCAGCGTAGGACTAGGAGTGAATGAGCAGTTCTTC. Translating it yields CASSVGLGVNEQFF.

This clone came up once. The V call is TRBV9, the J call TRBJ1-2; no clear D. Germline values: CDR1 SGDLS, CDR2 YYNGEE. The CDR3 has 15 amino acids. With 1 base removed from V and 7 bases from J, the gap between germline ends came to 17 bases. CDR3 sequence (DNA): TGTGCCAGCAGCGTATCCTTGTCGGGTAATGGTGGCTACACCTTC. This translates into CASSVSLSGNGGYTF.

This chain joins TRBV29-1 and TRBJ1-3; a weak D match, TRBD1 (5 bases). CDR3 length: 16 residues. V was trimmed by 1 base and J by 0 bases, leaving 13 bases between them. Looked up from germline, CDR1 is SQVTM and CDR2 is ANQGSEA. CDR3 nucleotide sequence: TGCAGCGTTGAAGCCGGTGGCAGGGCCTCTGGAAACACCATATATTTT. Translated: CSVEAGGRASGNTIYF.

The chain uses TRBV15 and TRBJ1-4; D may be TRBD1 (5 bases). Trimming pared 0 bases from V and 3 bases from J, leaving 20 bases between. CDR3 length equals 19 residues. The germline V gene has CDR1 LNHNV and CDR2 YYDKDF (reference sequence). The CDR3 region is CATSRDLLGAISANEKLFF. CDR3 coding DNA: TGTGCCACCAGCAGAGATCTACTTGGGGCAATTTCAGCTAATGAAAAACTGTTTTTT.

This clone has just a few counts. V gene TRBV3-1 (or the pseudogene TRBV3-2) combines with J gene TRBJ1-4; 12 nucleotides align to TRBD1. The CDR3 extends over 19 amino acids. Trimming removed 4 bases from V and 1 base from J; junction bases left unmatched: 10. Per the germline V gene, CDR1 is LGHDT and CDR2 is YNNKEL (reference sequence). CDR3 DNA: TGTGCCAGCAGCCTATCAACCAGGGACAGGGGGCGAACTAATGAAAAACTGTTTTTT. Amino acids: CASSLSTRDRGRTNEKLFF.

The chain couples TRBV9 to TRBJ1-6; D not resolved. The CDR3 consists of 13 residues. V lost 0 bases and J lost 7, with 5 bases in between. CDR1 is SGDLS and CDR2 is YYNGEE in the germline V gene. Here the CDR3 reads CASSVAANSPLHF. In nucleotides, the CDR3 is TGTGCCAGCAGCGTAGCTGCGAATTCACCCCTCCACTTT.

The CDR3 protein is CASSFGLDDTGELFF. In DNA form, the CDR3 reads TGCGCCAGCAGCTTTGGACTAGACGACACCGGGGAGCTGTTTTTT. This chain joins TRBV5-1 and TRBJ2-2; 7 nucleotides agree with TRBD2. The CDR3 is made up of 15 amino acids. The germline V gene encodes CDR1 SGHRS and CDR2 YFSETQ. The trim removed 2 bases at V and 3 bases at J, leaving 4 bases unmatched.

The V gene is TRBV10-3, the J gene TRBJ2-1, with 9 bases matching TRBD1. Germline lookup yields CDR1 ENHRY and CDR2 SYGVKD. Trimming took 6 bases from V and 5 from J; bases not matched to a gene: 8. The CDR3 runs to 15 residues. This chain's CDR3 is CAIRSEGTGNNEQFF. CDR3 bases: TGTGCCATCAGGTCGGAGGGGACAGGGAACAATGAGCAGTTCTTC.

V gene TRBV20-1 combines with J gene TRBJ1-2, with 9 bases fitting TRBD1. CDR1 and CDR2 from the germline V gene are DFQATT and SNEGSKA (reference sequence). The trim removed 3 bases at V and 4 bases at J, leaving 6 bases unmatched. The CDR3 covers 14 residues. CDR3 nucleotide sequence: TGCAGTGCTAGTCCGGGACAGGGAACCTATGGCTACACCTTC. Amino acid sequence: CSASPGQGTYGYTF.

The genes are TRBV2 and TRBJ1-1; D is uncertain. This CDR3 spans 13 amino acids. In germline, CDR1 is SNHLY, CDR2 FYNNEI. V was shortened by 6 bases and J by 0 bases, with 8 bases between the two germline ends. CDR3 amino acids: CASRADLNTEAFF. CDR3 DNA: TGTGCCAGCAGGGCAGATTTGAACACTGAAGCTTTCTTT.

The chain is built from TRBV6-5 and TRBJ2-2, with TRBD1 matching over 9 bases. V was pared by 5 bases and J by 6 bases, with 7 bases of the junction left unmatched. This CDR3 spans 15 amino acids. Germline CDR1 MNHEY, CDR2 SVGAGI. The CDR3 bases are TGTGCCAGCAGTACCGGGACAGGGATTCCCGGGGAGCTGTTTTTT. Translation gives CASSTGTGIPGELFF.

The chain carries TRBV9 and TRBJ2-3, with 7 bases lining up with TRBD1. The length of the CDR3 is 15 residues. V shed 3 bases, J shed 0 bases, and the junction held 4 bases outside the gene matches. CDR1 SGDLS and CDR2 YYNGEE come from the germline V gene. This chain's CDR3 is CASSGRQGSTDTQYF. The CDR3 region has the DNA TGTGCCAGCAGCGGACGACAGGGTAGCACAGATACGCAGTATTTT.

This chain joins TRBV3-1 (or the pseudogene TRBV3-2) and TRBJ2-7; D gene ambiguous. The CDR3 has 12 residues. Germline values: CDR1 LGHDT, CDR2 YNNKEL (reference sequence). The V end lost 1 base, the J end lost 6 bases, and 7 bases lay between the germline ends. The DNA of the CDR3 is TGTGCCAGCAGCCAAGCCTCCAGCGAGCAGTACGTC. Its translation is CASSQASSEQYV.

CDR3 nucleotides: TGTGCCAGCTCACTTGGACAGAGTGCTCAAATGCAGTACGTC. It specifies CASSLGQSAQMQYV. The chain carries TRBV18 and TRBJ2-7; D may be TRBD1 (6 bases). From germline, CDR1 is KGHSH and CDR2 LQKENI. The CDR3 has 14 amino acids. Trimming removed 4 bases from V and 9 bases from J, with 19 bases in between.

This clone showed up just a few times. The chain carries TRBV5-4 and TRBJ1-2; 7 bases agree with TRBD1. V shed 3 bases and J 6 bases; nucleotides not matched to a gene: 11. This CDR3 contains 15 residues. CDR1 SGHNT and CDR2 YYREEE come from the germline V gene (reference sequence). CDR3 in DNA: TGTGCCAGCAGCTCCAAGGACAGGACCGACCATGGCTACACCTTC. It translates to CASSSKDRTDHGYTF.

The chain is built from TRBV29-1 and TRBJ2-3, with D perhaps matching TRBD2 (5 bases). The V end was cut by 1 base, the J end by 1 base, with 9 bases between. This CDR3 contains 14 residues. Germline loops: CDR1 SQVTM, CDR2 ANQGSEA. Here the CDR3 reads CSVEVRDGTDTQYF. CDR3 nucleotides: TGCAGCGTTGAAGTGAGGGATGGCACAGATACGCAGTATTTT.